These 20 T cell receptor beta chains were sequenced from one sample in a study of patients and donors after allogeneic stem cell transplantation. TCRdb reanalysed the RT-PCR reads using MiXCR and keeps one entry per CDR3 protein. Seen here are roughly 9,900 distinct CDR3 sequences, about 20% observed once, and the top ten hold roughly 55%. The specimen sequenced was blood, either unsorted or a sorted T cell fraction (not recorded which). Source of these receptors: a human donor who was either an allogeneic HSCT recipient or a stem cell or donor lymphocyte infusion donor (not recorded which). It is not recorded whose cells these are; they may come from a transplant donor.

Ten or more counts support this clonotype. The chain's CDR3 is CASSQEAGQKAFF. Here the CDR3 DNA reads TGTGCCAGCAGCCAAGAAGCGGGACAGAAAGCTTTCTTT. The chain recombines TRBV3-1 with TRBJ1-1; TRBD1 matches at 7 bases. Germline CDR1 LGHDT, CDR2 YNNKEL (reference sequence). Trimming took 0 bases from V and 9 from J; bases not matched to a gene: 4. The CDR3 is made up of 13 amino acids.

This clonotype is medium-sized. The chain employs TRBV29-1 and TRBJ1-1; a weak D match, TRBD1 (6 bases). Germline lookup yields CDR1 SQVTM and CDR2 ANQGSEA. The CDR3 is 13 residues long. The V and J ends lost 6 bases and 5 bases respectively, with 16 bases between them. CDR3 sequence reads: CSVGDQGGTEAFF. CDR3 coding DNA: TGCAGCGTAGGGGACCAAGGGGGGACTGAAGCTTTCTTT.

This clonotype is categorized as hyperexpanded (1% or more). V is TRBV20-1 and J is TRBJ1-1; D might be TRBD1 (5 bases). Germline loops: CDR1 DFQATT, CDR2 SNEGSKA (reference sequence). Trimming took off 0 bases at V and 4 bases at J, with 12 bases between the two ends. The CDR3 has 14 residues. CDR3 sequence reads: CSARDLGGGTEAFF. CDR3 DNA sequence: TGCAGTGCTAGAGACCTTGGGGGAGGCACTGAAGCTTTCTTT.

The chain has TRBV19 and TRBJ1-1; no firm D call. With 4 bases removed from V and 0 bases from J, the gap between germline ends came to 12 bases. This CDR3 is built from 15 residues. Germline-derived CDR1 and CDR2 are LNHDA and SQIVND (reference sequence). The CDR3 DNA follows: TGTGCCAGTAGTACGCCCCCGGGCGTGAACACTGAAGCTTTCTTT. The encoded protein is CASSTPPGVNTEAFF.

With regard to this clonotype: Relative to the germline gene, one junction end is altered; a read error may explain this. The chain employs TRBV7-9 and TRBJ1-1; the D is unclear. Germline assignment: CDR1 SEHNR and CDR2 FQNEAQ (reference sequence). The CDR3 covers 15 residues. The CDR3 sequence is CASSLGTGMKTEAFF. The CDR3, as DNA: TGTGCCAGCAGCTTAGGTACGGGCATGAAGACTGAAGCTTTCTTT.

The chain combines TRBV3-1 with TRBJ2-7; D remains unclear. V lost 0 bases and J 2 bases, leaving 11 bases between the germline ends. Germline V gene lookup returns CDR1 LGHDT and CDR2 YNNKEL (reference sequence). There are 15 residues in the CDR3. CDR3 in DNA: TGTGCCAGCAGCCAAGATGTCACAGCTGCCTACGAGCAGTACTTC. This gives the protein CASSQDVTAAYEQYF.

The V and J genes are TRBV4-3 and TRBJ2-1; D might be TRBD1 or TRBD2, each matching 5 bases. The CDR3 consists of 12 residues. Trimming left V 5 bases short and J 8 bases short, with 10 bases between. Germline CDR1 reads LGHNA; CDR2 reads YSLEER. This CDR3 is CASSEGTHEQFF. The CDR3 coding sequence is TGCGCCAGCAGCGAGGGGACCCATGAGCAGTTCTTC.

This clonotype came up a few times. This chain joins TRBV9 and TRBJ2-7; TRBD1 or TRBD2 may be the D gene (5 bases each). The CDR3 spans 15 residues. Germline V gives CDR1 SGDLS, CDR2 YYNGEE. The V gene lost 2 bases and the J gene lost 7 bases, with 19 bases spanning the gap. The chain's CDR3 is CASSVDGTREREQYF. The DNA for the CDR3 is TGTGCCAGCAGCGTCGATGGGACCAGGGAGAGAGAGCAGTACTTC.

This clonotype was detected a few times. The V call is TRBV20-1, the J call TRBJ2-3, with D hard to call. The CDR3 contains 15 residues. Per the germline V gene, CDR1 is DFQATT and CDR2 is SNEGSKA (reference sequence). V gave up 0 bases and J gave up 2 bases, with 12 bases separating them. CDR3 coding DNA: TGCAGTGCTAGAGATCCGGCGCAAAACACAGATACGCAGTATTTT. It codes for CSARDPAQNTDTQYF.

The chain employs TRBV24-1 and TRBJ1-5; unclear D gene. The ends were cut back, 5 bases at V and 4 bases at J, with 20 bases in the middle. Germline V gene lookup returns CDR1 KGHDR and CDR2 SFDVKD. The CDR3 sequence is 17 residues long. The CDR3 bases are TGTGCCACCAGTGTCGAATCAAACAGTTTCCGAAATCAGCCCCAGCATTTT. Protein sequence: CATSVESNSFRNQPQHF.

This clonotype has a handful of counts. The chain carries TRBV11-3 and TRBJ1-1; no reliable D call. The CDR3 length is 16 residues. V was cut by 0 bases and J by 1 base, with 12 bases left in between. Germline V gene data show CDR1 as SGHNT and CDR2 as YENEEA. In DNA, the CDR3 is TGTGCCAGCAGCTTAGAGCCGGTCTCGGCGAACACTGAAGCTTTCTTT. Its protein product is CASSLEPVSANTEAFF.

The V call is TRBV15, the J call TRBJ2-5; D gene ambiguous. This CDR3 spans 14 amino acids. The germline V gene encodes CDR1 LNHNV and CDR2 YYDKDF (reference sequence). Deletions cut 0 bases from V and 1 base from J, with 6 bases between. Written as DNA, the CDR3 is TGTGCCACCAGCAGAGAGCTCCTCCAAGAGACCCAGTACTTC. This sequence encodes CATSRELLQETQYF. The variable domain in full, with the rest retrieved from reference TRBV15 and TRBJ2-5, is DAMVIQNPRYQVTQFGKPVTLSCSQTLNHNVMYWYQQKSSQAPKLLFHYYDKDFNNEADTPDNFQSRRPNTSFCFLDIRSPGLGDTAMYLCATSRELLQETQYFGPGTRLLVL.

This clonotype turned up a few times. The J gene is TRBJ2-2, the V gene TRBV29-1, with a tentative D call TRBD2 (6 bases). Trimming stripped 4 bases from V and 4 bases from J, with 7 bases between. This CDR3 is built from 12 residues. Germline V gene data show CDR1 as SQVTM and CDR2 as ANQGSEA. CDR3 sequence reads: CSVARGTGELFF. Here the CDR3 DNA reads TGCAGCGTTGCGCGGGGCACCGGGGAGCTGTTTTTT.

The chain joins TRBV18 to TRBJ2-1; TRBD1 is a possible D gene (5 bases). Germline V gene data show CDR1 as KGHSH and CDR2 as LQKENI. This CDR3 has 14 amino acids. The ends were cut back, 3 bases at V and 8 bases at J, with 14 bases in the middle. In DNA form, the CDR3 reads TGTGCCAGCTCACCCGGCACTCAGGGCGATGAGCAGTTCTTC. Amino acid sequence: CASSPGTQGDEQFF.

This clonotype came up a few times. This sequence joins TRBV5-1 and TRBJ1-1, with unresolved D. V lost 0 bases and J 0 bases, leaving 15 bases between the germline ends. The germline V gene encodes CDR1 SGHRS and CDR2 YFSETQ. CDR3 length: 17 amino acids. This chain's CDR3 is CASSLGIASRMNTEAFF. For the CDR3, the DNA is TGCGCCAGCAGCTTGGGGATCGCGTCGAGAATGAACACTGAAGCTTTCTTT.

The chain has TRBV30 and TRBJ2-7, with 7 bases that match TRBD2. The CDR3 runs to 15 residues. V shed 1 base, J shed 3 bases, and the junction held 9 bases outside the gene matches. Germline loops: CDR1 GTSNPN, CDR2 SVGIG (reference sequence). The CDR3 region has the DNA TGTGCCTGGAGTGCAAGGATCGCGGGAGTCTACGAGCAGTACTTC. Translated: CAWSARIAGVYEQYF.

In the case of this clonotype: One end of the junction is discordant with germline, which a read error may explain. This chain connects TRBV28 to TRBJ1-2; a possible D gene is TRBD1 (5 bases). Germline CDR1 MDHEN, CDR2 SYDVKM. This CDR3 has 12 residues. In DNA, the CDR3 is TGTGCCAGCAGTTTAAGGGGCTATGGCCACACCTTC. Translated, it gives CASSLRGYGHTF.

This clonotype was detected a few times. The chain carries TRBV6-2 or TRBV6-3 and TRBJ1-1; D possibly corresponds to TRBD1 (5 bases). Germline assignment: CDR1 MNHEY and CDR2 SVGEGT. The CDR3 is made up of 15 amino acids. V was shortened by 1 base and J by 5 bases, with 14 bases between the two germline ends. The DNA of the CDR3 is TGTGCCAGCAGTTACTACGGGGGGATGGGTACTGAAGCTTTCTTT. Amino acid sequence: CASSYYGGMGTEAFF.

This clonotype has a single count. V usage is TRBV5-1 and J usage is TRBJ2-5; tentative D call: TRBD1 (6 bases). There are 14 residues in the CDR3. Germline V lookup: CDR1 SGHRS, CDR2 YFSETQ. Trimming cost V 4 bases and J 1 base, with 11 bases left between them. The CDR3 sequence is CASSAGAGQETQYF. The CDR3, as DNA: TGCGCCAGCAGCGCAGGGGCGGGCCAAGAGACCCAGTACTTC.

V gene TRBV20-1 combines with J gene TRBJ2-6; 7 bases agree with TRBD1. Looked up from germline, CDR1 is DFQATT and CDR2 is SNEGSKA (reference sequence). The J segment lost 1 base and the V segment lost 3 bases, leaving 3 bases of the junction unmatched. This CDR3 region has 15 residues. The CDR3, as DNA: TGCAGTGCTAGGGGACAGAATTCTGGGGCCAACGTCCTGACTTTC. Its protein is CSARGQNSGANVLTF.